Following are 10 T cell receptor beta chains from one sample sequenced in a study of blood T cell repertoires in COVID-19. Clones were sequenced by immunoSEQ multiplex PCR, and TCRdb holds only the in-frame ones, with some missing. The repertoire holds some 40,000 clones, with roughly 84% as singletons. The sequenced material came from peripheral blood. The receptors come from a man in his forties or fifties with active or convalescent COVID-19.

This rearrangement joins TRBV15 to TRBJ2-7, with D maybe TRBD1 (5 bases). Germline loops: CDR1 LNHNV, CDR2 YYDKDF (reference sequence). This CDR3 region has 15 residues. V was pared by 1 base and J by 0 bases, with 10 bases between. CDR3 loop: CATSRVSDSSYEQYF. The CDR3 DNA sequence: TGTGCCACCAGCAGAGTAAGCGACAGCTCCTACGAGCAGTACTTC.

The chain uses TRBV6-5 and TRBJ1-1, with unresolved D. V was clipped by 2 bases and J by 2 bases, with 3 bases between them. From germline, CDR1 is MNHEY and CDR2 SVGAGI. The CDR3 has 12 amino acids. In nucleotides, the CDR3 is TGTGCCAGCAGTTACCAAAACACTGAAGCTTTCTTT. This translates into CASSYQNTEAFF.

This chain links TRBV20-1 with TRBJ1-1, with 7 bases that match TRBD1. V shed 3 bases and J 4 bases; nucleotides not matched to a gene: 5. This CDR3 region has 13 residues. Germline lookup yields CDR1 DFQATT and CDR2 SNEGSKA (reference sequence). CDR3 amino acids: CSASRQGGTEAFF. The CDR3 coding sequence is TGCAGTGCTAGTAGGCAGGGGGGCACTGAAGCTTTCTTT.

V usage is TRBV6-4 and J usage is TRBJ1-2; TRBD1 matches at 7 bases. Germline V gene data show CDR1 as MRHNA and CDR2 as SNTAGT. CDR3 size: 14 residues. With V trimmed by 1 base and J by 4 bases, 3 bases remained unmatched. The CDR3 sequence is CASSDYAGGYGYTF. CDR3 bases: TGTGCCAGCAGTGACTATGCAGGGGGCTATGGCTACACCTTC.

The V call is TRBV2, the J call TRBJ1-3; TRBD1 agrees at 7 bases. J was trimmed by 0 bases and V by 4 bases; bases with no gene match: 6. In germline, CDR1 is SNHLY, CDR2 FYNNEI. The CDR3 runs to 16 residues. CDR3 nucleotide sequence: TGTGCCAGCAGTGGGATTGGACAGGACTCTGGAAACACCATATATTTT. Residues: CASSGIGQDSGNTIYF.

This sequence joins TRBV6-5 and TRBJ1-5; TRBD1 matches at 7 bases. The CDR3 is 13 amino acids. The germline V gene encodes CDR1 MNHEY and CDR2 SVGAGI. The V gene end was trimmed by 6 bases and the J gene end by 2 bases; junction bases not matched to a gene: 1. CDR3 amino acids: CASRDRGNQPQHF. The CDR3 DNA is TGTGCCAGCAGAGACAGGGGCAATCAGCCCCAGCATTTT.

This sequence joins TRBV11-2 and TRBJ2-5; 11 nucleotides match TRBD2. CDR3 length: 14 residues. Trimming removed 7 bases from V and 1 base from J; junction bases left unmatched: 2. CDR1 is SGHAT, CDR2 FQNNGV, per germline. The CDR3 DNA sequence: TGTGCCAGCAAACTAGCGGGGGCCCAAGAGACCCAGTACTTC. This encodes CASKLAGAQETQYF.

The chain is built from TRBV4-1 and TRBJ2-7; 8 nucleotides agree with TRBD1. J gave up 7 bases and V 2 bases, and 10 bases lay outside the gene matches. CDR3 length: 15 amino acids. The germline V gene encodes CDR1 MGHRA and CDR2 YSYEKL. CDR3 protein: CASSQKGQEVGEQYF. CDR3 coding DNA: TGCGCCAGCAGCCAAAAGGGACAGGAGGTAGGGGAGCAGTACTTC.

J is TRBJ1-1 and V is TRBV6-6; the D gene is possibly TRBD1 (5 bases). Germline loops: CDR1 MNHNY, CDR2 SVGAGI (reference sequence). The V gene lost 5 bases and the J gene lost 1 base, with 8 bases spanning the gap. CDR3 length: 13 amino acids. The CDR3 sequence: CASSLTENTEAFF. CDR3 bases: TGTGCCAGCAGTCTGACAGAGAACACTGAAGCTTTCTTT.

Here the CDR3 DNA reads TGTGCCAGCAGCTTAGTTTCGGGGGGCGGTCCCAAAAACATTCAGTACTTC. This sequence encodes CASSLVSGGGPKNIQYF. The rearrangement uses TRBV7-9 and TRBJ2-4; D is possibly TRBD2 (7 bases). In germline, CDR1 is SEHNR, CDR2 FQNEAQ (reference sequence). The V end lost 1 base, the J end lost 2 bases, and 15 bases lay between the germline ends. This CDR3 spans 17 amino acids.